In its sample, the clone carrying this TCR beta chain was seen many times. Its antigen is undetermined. With V trimmed by 0 bases and J by 8 bases, 6 bases remained unmatched. CDR1 is SGHDT and CDR2 is YYEEEE in the germline V gene. The CDR3 totals 15 residues. This entry belongs to a study of T-cell memory formation after mild COVID-19. MiXCR, applied by TCRdb to the 5' RACE reads, yields one record per CDR3 protein. Among some 48,000 distinct CDR3 sequences listed, roughly an eighth were seen once. Notes on the study in general: Clones that got smaller from day 15 to 85 had even CD4/CD8, while clones growing later tipped toward CD4+. CM and EM subsets held most contracting CD4+ clones; EMRA held CD8+ ones. What remained unconfirmed was the SARS-CoV-2 specificity of second-wave clones peaking on day 37.

This rearrangement joins TRBV5-6 to TRBJ2-1, with 9 bases aligning to TRBD2. This sequence was found in a man between 18 and 35 years old who had mild COVID-19 (a few samples of this study predate the infection). Cell type and time point are not known. The sequenced sample consisted of PBMCs or a T cell subset sorted from them (not recorded which). The CDR3 sequence: CASSLAGLASDEQFF. The CDR3 DNA reads TGTGCCAGCAGCTTGGCCGGACTAGCGTCGGATGAGCAGTTCTTC.